Sequencing of this T cell receptor beta chain was carried out in a study of CD8+ T cells in alopecia areata. At the level of the study: Treated individuals took tofacitinib by mouth, 5 to 10 mg twice daily. Regarding the study as a whole: Under tofacitinib, fewer expanded CD8+ clones appeared among the top 100 scalp clones. Many expanded lesional clones remained in scalp and blood on tofacitinib.

The V gene's germline CDR1 is SEHNR and CDR2 FQNEAQ (reference sequence). V dropped 9 bases and J dropped 2 bases, with 16 bases sitting between them. The CDR3 totals 14 residues. Specified treatment: oral pan-JAK inhibitor, 5-10 mg twice daily. Notes on this clone: Its antigen is undetermined.

Sequencing relied on a cDNA template that was reverse transcribed from extracted RNA. Clones were sequenced by immunoSEQ multiplex PCR, and TCRdb holds only the in-frame ones, with some missing. The top ten hold roughly 12% of the sample, which has 170,000 or so clones, roughly 62% seen once. The receptor was derived from a human donor with alopecia areata. This chain joins TRBV7-9 and TRBJ2-5, with D unclear. Sequencing used CD8+ T cells sorted from blood, obtained at week 24, from a patient treated with tofacitinib. The CDR3 is CASDGGDRQETQYF. CDR3 DNA: TGTGCCAGTGACGGTGGAGATCGTCAAGAGACCCAGTACTTC.